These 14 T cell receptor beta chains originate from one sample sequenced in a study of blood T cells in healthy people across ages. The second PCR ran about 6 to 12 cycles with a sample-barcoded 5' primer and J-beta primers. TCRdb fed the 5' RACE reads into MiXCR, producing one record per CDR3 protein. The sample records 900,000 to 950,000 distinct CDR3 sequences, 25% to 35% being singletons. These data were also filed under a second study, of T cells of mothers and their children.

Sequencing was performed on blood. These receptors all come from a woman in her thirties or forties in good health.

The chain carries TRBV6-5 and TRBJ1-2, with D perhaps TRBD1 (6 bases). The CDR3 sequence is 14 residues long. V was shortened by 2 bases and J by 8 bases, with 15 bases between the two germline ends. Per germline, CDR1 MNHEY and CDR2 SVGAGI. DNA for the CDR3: TGTGCCAGCAGTTACCTTGGGCAGGGGCACGGCTACACCTTC. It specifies CASSYLGQGHGYTF.

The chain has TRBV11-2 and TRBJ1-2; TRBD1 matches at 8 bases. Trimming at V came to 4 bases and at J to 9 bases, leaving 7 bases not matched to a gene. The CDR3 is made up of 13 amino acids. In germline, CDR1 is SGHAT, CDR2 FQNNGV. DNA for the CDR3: TGTGCCAGCAGCTCCCGGACAGGGTCGAGCTACACCTTC. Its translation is CASSSRTGSSYTF.

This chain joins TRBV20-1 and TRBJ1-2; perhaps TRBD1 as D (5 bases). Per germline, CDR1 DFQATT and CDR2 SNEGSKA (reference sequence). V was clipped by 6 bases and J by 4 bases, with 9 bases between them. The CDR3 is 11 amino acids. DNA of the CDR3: TGCAGTGCCGGGACCTCCTATGGCTACACCTTC. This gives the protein CSAGTSYGYTF.

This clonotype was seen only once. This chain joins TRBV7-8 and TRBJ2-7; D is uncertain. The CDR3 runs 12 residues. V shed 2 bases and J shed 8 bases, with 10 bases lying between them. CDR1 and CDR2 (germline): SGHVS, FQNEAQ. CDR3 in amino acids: CASSLPLEKQYF. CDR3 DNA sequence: TGTGCCAGCAGCTTACCCTTGGAGAAGCAGTACTTC. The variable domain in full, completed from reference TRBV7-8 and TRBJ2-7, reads GAGVSQSPRYKVAKRGQDVALRCDPISGHVSLFWYQQALGQGPEFLTYFQNEAQLDKSGLPSDRFFAERPEGSVSTLKIQRTQQEDSAVYLCASSLPLEKQYFGPGTRLTVT.

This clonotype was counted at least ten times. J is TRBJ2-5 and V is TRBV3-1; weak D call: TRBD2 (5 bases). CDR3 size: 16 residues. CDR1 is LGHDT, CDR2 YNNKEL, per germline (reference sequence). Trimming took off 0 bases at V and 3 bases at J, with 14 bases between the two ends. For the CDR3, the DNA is TGTGCCAGCAGCCAAGACTTTTCGAGCGGCAAAGAGACCCAGTACTTC. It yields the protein CASSQDFSSGKETQYF.

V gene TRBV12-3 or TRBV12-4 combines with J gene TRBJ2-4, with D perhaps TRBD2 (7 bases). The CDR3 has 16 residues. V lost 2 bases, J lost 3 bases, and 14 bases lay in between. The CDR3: CASSLLRGQGKNIQYF. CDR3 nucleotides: TGTGCCAGCAGTTTACTGCGGGGGCAAGGCAAAAACATTCAGTACTTC.

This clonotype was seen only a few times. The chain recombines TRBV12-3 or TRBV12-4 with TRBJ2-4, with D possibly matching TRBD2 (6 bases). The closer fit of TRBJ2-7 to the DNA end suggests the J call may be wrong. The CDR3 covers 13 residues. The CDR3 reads CASSLGGQFEQYF. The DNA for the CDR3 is TGTGCCAGCAGTCTAGGAGGGCAGTTCGAGCAGTACTTC.

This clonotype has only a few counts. The CDR3 bases are TGTGCCAGCTTAACCTACATGGGATACGAGCAGTACTTC. Amino acids: CASLTYMGYEQYF. V and J are TRBV2 and TRBJ2-7; D call uncertain. Germline values: CDR1 SNHLY, CDR2 FYNNEI. CDR3 length equals 13 residues. V was trimmed by 8 bases and J by 4 bases, leaving 15 bases between them.

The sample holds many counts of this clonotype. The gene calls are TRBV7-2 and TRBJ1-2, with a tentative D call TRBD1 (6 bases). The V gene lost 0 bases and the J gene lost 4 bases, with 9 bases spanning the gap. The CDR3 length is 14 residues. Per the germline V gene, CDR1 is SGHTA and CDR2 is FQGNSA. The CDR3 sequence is CASSLAQDSYGYTF. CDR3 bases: TGTGCCAGCAGCTTAGCACAGGACAGCTATGGCTACACCTTC.

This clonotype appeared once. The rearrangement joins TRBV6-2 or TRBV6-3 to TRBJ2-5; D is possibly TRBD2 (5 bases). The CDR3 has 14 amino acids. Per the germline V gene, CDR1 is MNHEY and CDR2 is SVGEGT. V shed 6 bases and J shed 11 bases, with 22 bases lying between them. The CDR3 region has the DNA TGTGCCAGCAGACTAGGGTATTCCTACAATGAGCAGTACTTC. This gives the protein CASRLGYSYNEQYF.

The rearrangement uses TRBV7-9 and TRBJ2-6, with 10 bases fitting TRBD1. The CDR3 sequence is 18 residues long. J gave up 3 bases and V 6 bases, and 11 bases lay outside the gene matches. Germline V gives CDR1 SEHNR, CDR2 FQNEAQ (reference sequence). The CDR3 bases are TGTGCCAGCAGAAAACTTCGACAGGGGGCGAGTGGGGCCAACGTCCTGACTTTC. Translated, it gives CASRKLRQGASGANVLTF.

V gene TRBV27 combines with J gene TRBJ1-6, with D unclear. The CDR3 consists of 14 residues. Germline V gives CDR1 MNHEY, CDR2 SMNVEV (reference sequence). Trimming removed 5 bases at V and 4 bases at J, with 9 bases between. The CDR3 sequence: CASSRRDYNSPLHF. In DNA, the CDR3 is TGTGCCAGCAGTCGTCGGGATTATAATTCACCCCTCCACTTT.

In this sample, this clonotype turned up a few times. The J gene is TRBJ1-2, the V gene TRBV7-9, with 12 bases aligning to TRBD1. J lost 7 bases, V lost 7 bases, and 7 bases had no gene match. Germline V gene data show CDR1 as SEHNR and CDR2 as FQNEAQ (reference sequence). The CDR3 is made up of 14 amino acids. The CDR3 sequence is CASIPTGQGAGYTF. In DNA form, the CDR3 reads TGTGCCAGCATCCCCACGGGACAGGGGGCTGGCTACACCTTC.

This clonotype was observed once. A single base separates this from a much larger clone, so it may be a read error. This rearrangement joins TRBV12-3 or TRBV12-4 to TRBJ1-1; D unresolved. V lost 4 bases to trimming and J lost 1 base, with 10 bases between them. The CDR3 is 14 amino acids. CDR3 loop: CASSSVGKNTEAFF. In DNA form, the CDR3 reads TGTGCCAGCAGTTCGGTAGGCAAGAACACTGAAGCTTTCTTT.